This TCR beta chain was obtained from a study of T cells after yellow fever vaccination. General study points: It was a weaker secondary response, yet one that peaked faster, at day 5 versus 15. There was a small share of clonotypes that showed up in both the CD4 and CD8 compartments. Most clones from primary vaccination were detected again post-booster (roughly 96% CD4, about 85% CD8).

With respect to this clonotype: As yet, its antigen is unknown.

The authors made TCR cDNA by 5'RACE template switching, adding a universal primer site and UMIs. TCRdb re-called the 5' RACE reads through MiXCR, storing one row per CDR3 protein. The data contain about 260,000 distinct CDR3 sequences, 5.2% of them singletons. The CDR3 contains 17 residues. The V gene lost 4 bases and the J gene lost 3 bases, with 18 bases spanning the gap. Germline V lookup: CDR1 SEHNR, CDR2 FQNEAQ (reference sequence). The chain links TRBV7-9 to TRBJ2-2; perhaps TRBD2 as D (7 bases). This specimen was CD4+ T cells sorted from PBMCs, taken on the day of the yellow fever booster vaccination. The receptor was derived from a man aged 18-30 years who received the YFV17D yellow fever vaccine. The CDR3 loop reads CASSSVRGAKDTGELFF. The CDR3 DNA follows: TGTGCCAGCAGCTCAGTCCGGGGGGCCAAAGACACCGGGGAGCTGTTTTTT.